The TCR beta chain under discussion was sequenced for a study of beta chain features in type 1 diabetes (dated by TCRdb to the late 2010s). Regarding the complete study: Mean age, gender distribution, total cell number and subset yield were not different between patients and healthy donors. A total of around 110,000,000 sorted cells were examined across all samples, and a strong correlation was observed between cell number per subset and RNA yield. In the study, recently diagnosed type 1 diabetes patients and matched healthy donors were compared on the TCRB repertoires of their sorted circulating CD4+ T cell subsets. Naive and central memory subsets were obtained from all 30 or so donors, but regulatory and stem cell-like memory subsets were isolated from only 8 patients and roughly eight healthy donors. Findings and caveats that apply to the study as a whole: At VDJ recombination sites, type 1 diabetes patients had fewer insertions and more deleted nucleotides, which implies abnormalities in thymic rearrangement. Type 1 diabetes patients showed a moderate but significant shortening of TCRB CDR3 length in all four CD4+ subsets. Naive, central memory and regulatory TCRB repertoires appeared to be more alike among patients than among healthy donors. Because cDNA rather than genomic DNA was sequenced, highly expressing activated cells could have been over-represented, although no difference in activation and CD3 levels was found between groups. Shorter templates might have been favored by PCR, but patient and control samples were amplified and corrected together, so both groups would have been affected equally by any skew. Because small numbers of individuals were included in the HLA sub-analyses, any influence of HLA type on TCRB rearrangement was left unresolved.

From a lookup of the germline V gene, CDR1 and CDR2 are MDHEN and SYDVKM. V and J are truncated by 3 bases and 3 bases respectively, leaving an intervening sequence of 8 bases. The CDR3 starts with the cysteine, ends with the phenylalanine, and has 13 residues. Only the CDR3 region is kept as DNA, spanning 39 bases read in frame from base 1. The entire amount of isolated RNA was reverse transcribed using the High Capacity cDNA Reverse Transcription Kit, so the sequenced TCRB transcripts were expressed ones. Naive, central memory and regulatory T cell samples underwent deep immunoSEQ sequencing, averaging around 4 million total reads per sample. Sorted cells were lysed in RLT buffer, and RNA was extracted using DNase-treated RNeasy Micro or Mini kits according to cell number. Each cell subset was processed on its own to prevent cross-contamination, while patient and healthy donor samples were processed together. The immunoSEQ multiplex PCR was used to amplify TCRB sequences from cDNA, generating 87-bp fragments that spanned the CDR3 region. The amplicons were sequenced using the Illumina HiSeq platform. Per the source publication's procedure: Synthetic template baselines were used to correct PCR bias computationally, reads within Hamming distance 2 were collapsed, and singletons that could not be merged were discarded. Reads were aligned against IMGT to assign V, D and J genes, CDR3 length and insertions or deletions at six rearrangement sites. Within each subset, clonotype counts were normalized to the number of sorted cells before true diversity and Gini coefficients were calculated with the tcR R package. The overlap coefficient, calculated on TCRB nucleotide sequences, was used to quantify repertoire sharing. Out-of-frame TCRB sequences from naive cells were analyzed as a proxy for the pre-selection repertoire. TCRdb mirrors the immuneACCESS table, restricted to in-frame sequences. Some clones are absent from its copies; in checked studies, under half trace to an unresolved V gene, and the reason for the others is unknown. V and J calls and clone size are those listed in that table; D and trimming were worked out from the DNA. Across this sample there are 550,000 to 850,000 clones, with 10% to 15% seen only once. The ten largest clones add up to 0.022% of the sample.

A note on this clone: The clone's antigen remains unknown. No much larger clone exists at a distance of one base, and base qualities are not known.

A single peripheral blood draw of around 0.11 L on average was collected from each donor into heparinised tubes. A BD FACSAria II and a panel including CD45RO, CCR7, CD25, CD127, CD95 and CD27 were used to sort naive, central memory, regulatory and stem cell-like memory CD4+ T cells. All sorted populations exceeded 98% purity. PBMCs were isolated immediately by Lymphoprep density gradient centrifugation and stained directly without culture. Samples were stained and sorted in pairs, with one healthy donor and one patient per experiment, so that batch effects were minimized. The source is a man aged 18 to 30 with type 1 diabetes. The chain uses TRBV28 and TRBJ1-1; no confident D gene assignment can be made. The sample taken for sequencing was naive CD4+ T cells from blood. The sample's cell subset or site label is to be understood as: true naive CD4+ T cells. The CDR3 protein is CASSFWEDTEAFF. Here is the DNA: TGTGCCAGCAGTTTTTGGGAGGACACTGAAGCTTTCTTT.